These 23 T cell receptor beta chains were sequenced from one sample in a study of OX40 agonist ivuxolimab in advanced cancers. Sequencing used immunoSEQ multiplex PCR; TCRdb keeps in-frame clones, though not all of them. The repertoire includes 65,000 to 100,000 clones, 88% of them detected once, and roughly 0.71% sits in the top ten. The sample here was CD4+ or CD8+ T cells sorted from blood, taken in a trial of the OX40 agonist ivuxolimab. All receptors come from an adult with an advanced solid tumor such as melanoma, head and neck, liver or kidney cancer.

This chain uses TRBV28 with TRBJ2-7; 12 bases agree with TRBD1. CDR1 is MDHEN, CDR2 SYDVKM, per germline. The CDR3 spans 14 residues. V lost 6 bases to trimming and J lost 9 bases; unmatched junction nucleotides: 9. The CDR3 sequence is CASSLGTGGMRQYF. CDR3 coding DNA: TGTGCCAGCAGCCTAGGGACAGGGGGCATGAGGCAGTACTTC.

The chain combines TRBV9 with TRBJ1-3; the D is unclear. This CDR3 spans 15 amino acids. Looked up from germline, CDR1 is SGDLS and CDR2 is YYNGEE. V shed 0 bases and J shed 6 bases, with 13 bases lying between them. The CDR3 nucleotides read TGTGCCAGCAGCGTAGAAGAATATGGAGAAAACACCATATATTTT. As protein: CASSVEEYGENTIYF. Drawing the rest from reference TRBV9 and TRBJ1-3, the complete variable domain is DSGVTQTPKHLITATGQRVTLRCSPRSGDLSVYWYQQSLDQGLQFLIQYYNGEERAKGNILERFSAQQFPDLHSELNLSSLELGDSALYFCASSVEEYGENTIYFGEGSWLTVV.

The CDR3: CASSQGRRYEQYF. The CDR3 DNA follows: TGTGCCAGCAGCCAAGGAAGACGGTACGAGCAGTACTTC. This chain uses TRBV14 with TRBJ2-7; D is ambiguous. This CDR3 is 13 amino acids long. CDR1 is SGHDN, CDR2 FVKESK, per germline. The V end was cut by 1 base, the J end by 4 bases, with 8 bases between. The complete variable domain, with remaining parts taken from reference TRBV14 and TRBJ2-7, reads EAGVTQFPSHSVIEKGQTVTLRCDPISGHDNLYWYRRVMGKEIKFLLHFVKESKQDESGMPNNRFLAERTGGTYSTLKVQPAELEDSGVYFCASSQGRRYEQYFGPGTRLTVT.

The rearrangement uses TRBV7-9 and TRBJ1-4; tentative D call: TRBD1 (5 bases). The V end was cut by 5 bases, the J end by 10 bases, with 20 bases between. The CDR3 has 15 residues. Germline V CDR1 and CDR2: SEHNR, FQNEAQ (reference sequence). The CDR3 bases are TGTGCCAGCAGCAGAGACAGTTCCATTGTTGGAAAACTGTTTTTT. Its translation is CASSRDSSIVGKLFF.

The genes are TRBV19 and TRBJ1-1; TRBD1 matches at 7 bases. The V gene's germline CDR1 is LNHDA and CDR2 SQIVND (reference sequence). The CDR3 has 15 amino acids. V lost 9 bases to trimming and J lost 1 base; unmatched junction nucleotides: 11. CDR3 bases: TGTGCCAGCTGGGGGCAGGGGGATAGGAACACTGAAGCTTTCTTT. This encodes CASWGQGDRNTEAFF. The full variable domain, in which reference TRBV19 and TRBJ1-1 provide the parts outside the CDR3, is DGGITQSPKYLFRKEGQNVTLSCEQNLNHDAMYWYRQDPGQGLRLIYYSQIVNDFQKGDIAEGYSVSREKKESFPLTVTSAQKNPTAFYLCASWGQGDRNTEAFFGQGTRLTVV.

The chain joins TRBV5-1 to TRBJ2-7; tentative D call: TRBD1 (5 bases). From germline, CDR1 is SGHRS and CDR2 YFSETQ. The CDR3 is 13 residues long. V was shortened by 4 bases and J by 4 bases, with 12 bases between the two germline ends. CDR3 sequence: CASSINQGYEQYF. CDR3 sequence (DNA): TGCGCCAGCAGCATAAACCAGGGATACGAGCAGTACTTC. Based on the CDR3 plus reference TRBV5-1 and TRBJ2-7, the full variable domain is KAGVTQTPRYLIKTRGQQVTLSCSPISGHRSVSWYQQTPGQGLQFLFEYFSETQRNKGNFPGRFSGRQFSNSRSEMNVSTLELGDSALYLCASSINQGYEQYFGPGTRLTVT.

The chain combines TRBV19 with TRBJ1-5; no definite D call. The CDR3 has 14 residues. Per the germline V gene, CDR1 is LNHDA and CDR2 is SQIVND (reference sequence). Deletions cut 6 bases from V and 5 bases from J, with 14 bases between. DNA of the CDR3: TGTGCCAGTAGCGACTGGCGGGTTGATCAGCCCCAGCATTTT. This gives the protein CASSDWRVDQPQHF. Complete variable domain (other parts from reference TRBV19 and TRBJ1-5): DGGITQSPKYLFRKEGQNVTLSCEQNLNHDAMYWYRQDPGQGLRLIYYSQIVNDFQKGDIAEGYSVSREKKESFPLTVTSAQKNPTAFYLCASSDWRVDQPQHFGDGTRLSIL.

This chain joins TRBV5-1 and TRBJ2-2; D is unclear. The V end was cut by 0 bases, the J end by 0 bases, with 9 bases between. CDR3 size: 16 residues. Germline CDR1 and CDR2: SGHRS and YFSETQ. CDR3 amino acids: CASSLDSNPNTGELFF. DNA for the CDR3: TGCGCCAGCAGCTTGGACTCAAACCCGAACACCGGGGAGCTGTTTTTT.

The chain employs TRBV18 and TRBJ2-4; D is possibly TRBD2 (6 bases). V was clipped by 1 base and J by 5 bases, with 9 bases between them. CDR3 size: 14 residues. The germline V gene encodes CDR1 KGHSH and CDR2 LQKENI. The chain's CDR3 is CASSPQGGENIQYF. CDR3 DNA sequence: TGTGCCAGCTCACCACAGGGAGGTGAAAACATTCAGTACTTC.

This sequence joins TRBV5-4 and TRBJ2-7; 9 nucleotides agree with TRBD2. The germline CDR1 and CDR2 sequences are SGHNT and YYREEE (reference sequence). CDR3 length equals 17 residues. V gave up 3 bases and J gave up 3 bases; unmatched junction bases: 13. This chain's CDR3 is CASSSGVAGGKYYEQYF. The CDR3, as DNA: TGTGCCAGCAGCTCTGGCGTGGCGGGAGGGAAATACTACGAGCAGTACTTC.

The chain joins TRBV5-1 to TRBJ2-1; TRBD2 matches at 9 bases. V was pared by 0 bases and J by 10 bases, with 11 bases of the junction left unmatched. The CDR3 has 16 residues. Looked up from germline, CDR1 is SGHRS and CDR2 is YFSETQ. Here the CDR3 DNA reads TGCGCCAGCAGCTTGGGTACGCGGGAGGGCCTGGAGGAGCAGTTCTTC. As protein: CASSLGTREGLEEQFF.

The V and J genes are TRBV10-3 and TRBJ2-3; 9 bases line up with TRBD2. In germline, CDR1 is ENHRY, CDR2 SYGVKD. The V gene end was trimmed by 10 bases and the J gene end by 4 bases; junction bases not matched to a gene: 6. CDR3 length equals 13 residues. This chain's CDR3 is CATEGLAPDTQYF. CDR3 DNA sequence: TGTGCCACAGAGGGACTAGCCCCAGATACGCAGTATTTT.

This clone has a handful of counts. The chain couples TRBV18 to TRBJ2-3; the D is unclear. The V end lost 7 bases, the J end lost 4 bases, and 24 bases lay between the germline ends. Looked up from germline, CDR1 is KGHSH and CDR2 is LQKENI. The CDR3 is 17 amino acids. The chain's CDR3 is CASFYSFSPGSPDTQYF. CDR3 coding DNA: TGTGCCAGCTTTTACTCTTTCTCACCTGGGTCCCCAGATACGCAGTATTTT.

This clone was observed a handful of times. This sequence joins TRBV30 and TRBJ1-1, with 7 bases matching TRBD1. The CDR3 sequence is 14 residues long. J was trimmed by 1 base and V by 5 bases; bases with no gene match: 7. The germline V gene encodes CDR1 GTSNPN and CDR2 SVGIG (reference sequence). CDR3 DNA: TGTGCCTGGGGACAGAGACAGGGGAACACTGAAGCTTTCTTT. Its protein product is CAWGQRQGNTEAFF. The full variable domain, with the rest looked up from reference TRBV30 and TRBJ1-1, is SQTIHQWPATLVQPVGSPLSLECTVEGTSNPNLYWYRQAAGRGLQLLFYSVGIGQISSEVPQNLSASRPQDRQFILSSKKLLLSDSGFYLCAWGQRQGNTEAFFGQGTRLTVV.

This clone occurred a few times. This chain joins TRBV5-6 and TRBJ2-2; TRBD2 matches at 14 bases. The length of the CDR3 is 16 residues. The V segment lost 4 bases and the J segment 6 bases; nucleotides outside the gene matches: 5. Germline V gene data show CDR1 as SGHDT and CDR2 as YYEEEE. The CDR3 DNA reads TGTGCCAGCAGCCTAGGACTAGCGGGGGGAGCCGGGGAGCTGTTTTTT. Encoded protein: CASSLGLAGGAGELFF.

As for this clone: Sequence at one end of the junction differs from germline and may be a read error. In nucleotides, the CDR3 is TGTGCCAGCAGCCTAGCGGGAGGCCCTGGGTATGAGCAGTTCTTC. This codes for CASSLAGGPGYEQFF. The chain uses TRBV7-9 and TRBJ2-1, with 11 bases identical to TRBD2. The CDR3 spans 15 residues. CDR1 and CDR2 (germline): SEHNR, FQNEAQ (reference sequence).

This clone occurred a few times. The rearrangement uses TRBV29-1 and TRBJ2-7, with TRBD2 identical over 14 bases. Losses at the gene ends were 6 bases for V and 4 bases for J; bases not matched to a gene: 14. The CDR3 is 17 residues long. The germline V gene encodes CDR1 SQVTM and CDR2 ANQGSEA. The CDR3 bases are TGCAGCGTCGCCGGGACACCAGGGACTAGCGGGAGTTACGAGCAGTACTTC. It encodes CSVAGTPGTSGSYEQYF.

This chain links TRBV6-5 with TRBJ1-5; D perhaps matches TRBD1 (5 bases). The V end lost 6 bases, the J end lost 4 bases, and 16 bases lay between the germline ends. CDR1 and CDR2 from the germline V gene are MNHEY and SVGAGI. This CDR3 region has 15 residues. The CDR3 sequence: CASRFTTGENQPQHF. CDR3 sequence (DNA): TGTGCCAGCAGATTCACAACAGGTGAAAATCAGCCCCAGCATTTT.

This rearrangement joins TRBV28 to TRBJ1-2, with D possibly TRBD1 on 5 matching bases. CDR3 length equals 15 residues. V lost 5 bases to trimming and J lost 5 bases, with 18 bases between them. Germline CDR1 is MDHEN and CDR2 is SYDVKM. The CDR3 spells CASSPSGRPSYGYTF. The CDR3 DNA follows: TGTGCCAGCAGTCCTTCGGGGCGACCCTCTTATGGCTACACCTTC.

The chain links TRBV7-3 to TRBJ1-1, with no clear D. V was clipped by 5 bases and J by 1 base, with 8 bases between them. Per germline, CDR1 SGHTA and CDR2 FQGTGA. The CDR3 covers 13 residues. The CDR3 is CASSLSWNTEAFF. The CDR3 DNA reads as TGTGCCAGCAGCCTTAGTTGGAACACTGAAGCTTTCTTT.

This clone appeared once. The chain joins TRBV6-1 to TRBJ2-7, with 9 bases identical to TRBD2. CDR3 length equals 15 residues. V lost 7 bases to trimming and J lost 4 bases; unmatched junction nucleotides: 11. Germline V gene sequence: CDR1 MNHNS, CDR2 SASEGT. The CDR3 loop reads CASKWAAGGAYEQYF. The DNA of the CDR3 is TGTGCCAGCAAGTGGGCGGCGGGAGGGGCTTACGAGCAGTACTTC.

J is TRBJ2-4 and V is TRBV19, with D unresolved. V was shortened by 4 bases and J by 0 bases, with 10 bases between the two germline ends. Germline CDR1 reads LNHDA; CDR2 reads SQIVND (reference sequence). The CDR3 runs 15 residues. CDR3 amino acids: CASSSLEVAKNIQYF. The CDR3 DNA sequence: TGTGCCAGTAGTAGCCTAGAGGTAGCCAAAAACATTCAGTACTTC.

This clone was detected once. This chain joins TRBV7-4 and TRBJ2-3; D uncertain. With 5 bases removed from V and 2 bases from J, the gap between germline ends came to 14 bases. This CDR3 has 15 residues. The V gene's germline CDR1 is SGHVT and CDR2 SQSDAQ. Here the CDR3 reads CASSLGPAHTDTQYF. For the CDR3, the DNA is TGTGCCAGCAGCCTTGGACCGGCGCACACAGATACGCAGTATTTT.